This T cell receptor beta chain was sequenced during a study of post-analysis software for immune sequencing data. The study's findings and limits: The study found TRBV5-6, TRBV5-1 and TRBV20-1 among a handful of TRBV segments more frequent in patients than controls.

This clonotype turned up a few times. Its matching antigen is unknown. The CDR3 runs to 14 residues. Germline values: CDR1 SQVTM, CDR2 ANQGSEA. V dropped 4 bases and J dropped 6 bases, with 18 bases sitting between them. Presence of unique molecular identifiers characterized the TCR beta cDNA libraries. TCRdb independently ran MiXCR on the PCR reads; one entry per CDR3 protein. The sample has hundreds of thousands of distinct CDR3 sequences, about 32% seen once. Sequencing used blood. V and J are TRBV29-1 and TRBJ1-2; TRBD1 is a possible D gene (5 bases). The sequence was collected from a girl between 10 and 17 years old with multiple sclerosis. The DNA of the CDR3 is TGCAGCGTTGTAGGAGGGGCTCGGGAAGATGGCTACACCTTC. Translation gives CSVVGGAREDGYTF.